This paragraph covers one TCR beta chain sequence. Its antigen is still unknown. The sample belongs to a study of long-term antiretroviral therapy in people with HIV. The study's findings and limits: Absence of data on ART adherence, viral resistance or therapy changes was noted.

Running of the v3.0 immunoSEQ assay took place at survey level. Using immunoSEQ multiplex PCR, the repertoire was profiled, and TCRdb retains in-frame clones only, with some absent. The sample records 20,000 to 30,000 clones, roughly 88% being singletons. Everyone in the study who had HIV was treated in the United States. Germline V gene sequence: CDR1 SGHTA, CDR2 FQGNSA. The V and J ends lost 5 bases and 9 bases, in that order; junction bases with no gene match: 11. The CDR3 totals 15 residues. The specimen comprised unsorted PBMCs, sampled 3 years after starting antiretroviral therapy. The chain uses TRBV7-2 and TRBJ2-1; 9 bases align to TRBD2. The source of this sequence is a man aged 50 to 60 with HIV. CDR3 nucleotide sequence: TGTGCCAGCAGCCCCCCGGGCGGGGGGGCCTTTGAGCAGTTCTTC. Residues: CASSPPGGGAFEQFF.